The entry that follows covers one T cell receptor beta chain sequence. Its specificity is not known. 60 Vbeta and 13 Jbeta primers were used in PCR. Repertoires were generated with immunoSEQ multiplex PCR, while TCRdb's copy carries only in-frame clones and drops some. The sample shows about 170,000 clones, roughly 80% of them seen only once. This sample is part of a study of cytomegalovirus exposure and HLA in healthy donors. For the study at large: Around 200 million T cells yielded roughly 120 million unique TCR beta sequences, as an earlier analysis found. Study-wide points: Most TCRs appeared rarely, but some public TCRs recurred in many donors.

The junction had 7 bases not matched to a gene; V was cut back by 5 bases and J by 6 bases. The V gene's germline CDR1 is SGHVS and CDR2 FNYEAQ. The CDR3 length is 15 residues. The rearrangement uses TRBV7-6 and TRBJ2-1; TRBD2 matches 10 bases. This sequence originates from a man aged 30 to 39 in good health and CMV-seropositive. Source material: PBMCs. The CDR3 reads CASSLRTSGINEQFF. In nucleotides, the CDR3 is TGTGCCAGCAGCCTGAGGACTAGCGGAATCAATGAGCAGTTCTTC. Complete variable domain (other parts from reference TRBV7-6 and TRBJ2-1): GAGVSQSPRYKVTKRGQDVALRCDPISGHVSLYWYRQALGQGPEFLTYFNYEAQQDKSGLPNDRFSAERPEGSISTLTIQRTEQRDSAMYRCASSLRTSGINEQFFGPGTRLTVL.